The present entry profiles one T cell receptor beta chain with its context. The data were produced by immunoSEQ multiplex PCR, yet TCRdb's version contains in-frame clones alone and is incomplete. The sample has 200,000 to 250,000 clones, 88% seen once. Looked up from germline, CDR1 is ENHRY and CDR2 is SYGVKD. The CDR3 is 19 amino acids. Unmatched junction bases numbered 23, after V lost 8 bases and J lost 5 bases. The entry originates in a study of cytomegalovirus exposure and HLA in healthy donors. This clonotype originated in a woman under 30 in good health and CMV-seronegative. The sequencing sample was made of PBMCs. The V and J genes are TRBV10-3 and TRBJ2-5; TRBD1 aligns across 10 bases. CDR3 in amino acids: CAILVVDRGRGSGVETQYF. The CDR3 DNA follows: TGTGCCATCCTCGTAGTCGACAGGGGGCGAGGGAGTGGTGTGGAGACCCAGTACTTC.